What follows are 25 T cell receptor beta chains derived from one specimen sequenced in a study of T cell responses to AZD1222 COVID-19 vaccine. Data came from immunoSEQ multiplex PCR; TCRdb stores just in-frame clones and leaves some out. In the table there are over 100,000 clones, roughly nine tenths of which are singletons. The material was peripheral blood, obtained on day 0 of AZD1222 vaccination. These receptors all stem from an adult in good health.

This clone came up a few times. This rearrangement joins TRBV10-3 to TRBJ1-2, with 7 positions matching TRBD1. The length of the CDR3 is 13 residues. V dropped 10 bases and J dropped 4; count of bases not matched to a gene: 9. Per the germline V gene, CDR1 is ENHRY and CDR2 is SYGVKD. The CDR3 region is CATLQGSAYGYTF. In DNA, the CDR3 is TGTGCCACGCTACAGGGGAGCGCCTATGGCTACACCTTC.

V gene TRBV6-1 combines with J gene TRBJ2-7, with 9 bases fitting TRBD1. The CDR3 runs 14 residues. The germline CDR1 and CDR2 sequences are MNHNS and SASEGT. V lost 3 bases to trimming and J lost 4 bases; unmatched junction nucleotides: 4. The CDR3 reads CASSEHRGQYEQYF. The CDR3 DNA reads TGTGCCAGCAGTGAGCACAGGGGGCAGTACGAGCAGTACTTC.

J is TRBJ2-7 and V is TRBV6-5; TRBD1 agrees at 9 bases. Trimming at V came to 5 bases and at J to 1 base, leaving 3 bases not matched to a gene. Germline V gene sequence: CDR1 MNHEY, CDR2 SVGAGI. The CDR3 has 14 residues. CDR3 amino acids: CASSIQGASYEQYF. The CDR3 nucleotides read TGTGCCAGCAGTATACAGGGGGCTTCCTACGAGCAGTACTTC.

The chain has TRBV6-5 and TRBJ1-3; D uncertain. Trimming took 0 bases from V and 0 from J, leaving 9 bases between them. Germline lookup yields CDR1 MNHEY and CDR2 SVGAGI. This CDR3 is 16 amino acids long. The CDR3 sequence: CASSYSLALSGNTIYF. DNA for the CDR3: TGTGCCAGCAGTTACTCTCTGGCCCTCTCTGGAAACACCATATATTTT.

The count of this clone is one. The V and J genes are TRBV7-2 and TRBJ1-2; D is perhaps TRBD1 (5 bases). The germline V gene encodes CDR1 SGHTA and CDR2 FQGNSA. V shed 7 bases and J shed 4 bases, with 19 bases lying between them. The CDR3 spans 15 residues. CDR3 nucleotides: TGTGCCAGCACTCCGGGGCCGACAGCTCTCTATGGCTACACCTTC. This sequence encodes CASTPGPTALYGYTF.

The chain employs TRBV28 and TRBJ1-1; D is unclear. The V gene's germline CDR1 is MDHEN and CDR2 SYDVKM. With 7 bases removed from V and 0 bases from J, the gap between germline ends came to 15 bases. There are 15 residues in the CDR3. Written as DNA, the CDR3 is TGTGCCAGCAAAGAGGGTCTGGTTATGAACACTGAAGCTTTCTTT. Translation: CASKEGLVMNTEAFF.

The rearrangement joins TRBV7-2 to TRBJ1-5; D is ambiguous. Germline CDR1 reads SGHTA; CDR2 reads FQGNSA. CDR3 length: 15 amino acids. With 2 bases removed from V and 4 bases from J, the gap between germline ends came to 12 bases. CDR3 sequence reads: CASSLSPGLNQPQHF. As DNA, the CDR3 is TGTGCCAGCAGCTTATCCCCAGGACTAAATCAGCCCCAGCATTTT.

This clone appeared a single time. The rearrangement uses TRBV7-3 and TRBJ2-2; 9 bases align to TRBD2. This CDR3 region has 15 residues. Trimming cost V 5 bases and J 2 bases; bases outside gene matches: 3. Germline V gene lookup returns CDR1 SGHTA and CDR2 FQGTGA. The CDR3 loop reads CASSNSGGNTGELFF. For the CDR3, the DNA is TGTGCCAGCAGCAATAGCGGGGGAAACACCGGGGAGCTGTTTTTT.

The chain uses TRBV11-2 and TRBJ2-3, with a tentative D call TRBD1 (8 bases). Trimming took 2 bases from V and 6 from J, leaving 18 bases between them. The V gene's germline CDR1 is SGHAT and CDR2 FQNNGV. The CDR3 is 16 residues long. In nucleotides, the CDR3 is TGTGCCAGCAGCTTATGGGGGGGACAGGAGCAGGATACGCAGTATTTT. It yields the protein CASSLWGGQEQDTQYF.

J is TRBJ2-2 and V is TRBV24-1, with a tentative D call TRBD1 (5 bases). V gave up 4 bases and J gave up 1 base, with 9 bases separating them. The CDR3 sequence is 15 residues long. Germline V gene sequence: CDR1 KGHDR, CDR2 SFDVKD. CDR3 DNA sequence: TGTGCCACCAGTGACCCCGGACAGAACACCGGGGAGCTGTTTTTT. Its translation: CATSDPGQNTGELFF.

The V gene is TRBV24-1, the J gene TRBJ2-1; D might be TRBD1 (6 bases). The CDR3 has 12 residues. Germline V CDR1 and CDR2: KGHDR, SFDVKD. The ends were cut back, 5 bases at V and 8 bases at J, with 9 bases in the middle. The CDR3 here is CATSVGADEQFF. The CDR3, as DNA: TGTGCCACCAGTGTGGGGGCTGATGAGCAGTTCTTC.

The V and J genes are TRBV27 and TRBJ2-5, with a tentative D call TRBD2 (5 bases). Trimming took off 6 bases at V and 5 bases at J, with 10 bases between the two ends. Germline CDR1 and CDR2: MNHEY and SMNVEV (reference sequence). CDR3 size: 12 residues. The CDR3 nucleotides read TGTGCCAGCAGGGACTTCTGGGAGACCCAGTACTTC. Translating gives CASRDFWETQYF.

The chain joins TRBV7-5 to TRBJ1-1; the DNA was not compared with TRBD1, the D call given in the table. TRBV7-5 represents a pseudogene. The CDR3 has 18 amino acids. CDR3 residues: CVRSTHPTEPLWGTEAFF. The CDR3 nucleotides read TGTGTCAGAAGCACTCACCCGACAGAGCCCTTATGGGGCACTGAAGCTTTCTTT.

The J gene is TRBJ1-5, the V gene TRBV27; D gene uncertain. This CDR3 spans 12 amino acids. CDR1 is MNHEY, CDR2 SMNVEV, per germline (reference sequence). V was shortened by 6 bases and J by 2 bases, with 5 bases between the two germline ends. For the CDR3, the DNA is TGTGCCAGCAGATCGGGCAATCAGCCCCAGCATTTT. This translates into CASRSGNQPQHF.

V gene TRBV5-4 combines with J gene TRBJ2-2, with D perhaps TRBD1 (5 bases). Between the trimmed V and J ends, which lost 1 base and 0 bases, there was a span of 7 bases. The CDR3 runs 15 residues. Germline loops: CDR1 SGHNT, CDR2 YYREEE (reference sequence). Written as DNA, the CDR3 is TGTGCCAGCAGCTTGAGCAGGGCGAACACCGGGGAGCTGTTTTTT. Translated, it gives CASSLSRANTGELFF.

The gene calls are TRBV11-2 and TRBJ2-7, with a weak D call TRBD1 (6 bases). CDR3 length: 15 residues. V lost 3 bases and J lost 2, with 14 bases in between. CDR1 is SGHAT and CDR2 is FQNNGV in the germline V gene. The CDR3 nucleotides read TGTGCCAGCAGCTTCGGGACATTAGTAACCTACGAGCAGTACTTC. Translation: CASSFGTLVTYEQYF.

This chain links TRBV4-1 with TRBJ2-7; D is unresolved. The CDR3 length is 14 residues. The V gene lost 0 bases and the J gene lost 2 bases, with 8 bases spanning the gap. CDR1 is MGHRA, CDR2 YSYEKL, per germline. The CDR3: CASSQEEHAYEQYF. In nucleotides, the CDR3 is TGCGCCAGCAGCCAAGAAGAGCACGCCTACGAGCAGTACTTC.

The chain links TRBV3-1 (or the pseudogene TRBV3-2) to TRBJ2-3; D is ambiguous. Trimming cost V 2 bases and J 5 bases, with 5 bases left between them. The length of the CDR3 is 12 residues. CDR1 and CDR2 (germline): LGHDT, YNNKEL (reference sequence). The CDR3 here is CASSQLGDTQYF. CDR3 DNA: TGTGCCAGCAGCCAATTAGGAGATACGCAGTATTTT.

The chain carries TRBV6-6 and TRBJ2-7; 12 nucleotides match TRBD1. The CDR3 covers 14 residues. J was trimmed by 4 bases and V by 5 bases; bases with no gene match: 3. The germline V gene encodes CDR1 MNHNY and CDR2 SVGAGI (reference sequence). The CDR3 DNA reads TGTGCCAGCAGTCGGGGACAGGGGGCGTACGAGCAGTACTTC. It specifies CASSRGQGAYEQYF.

CDR3 coding DNA: TGCGCCAGCAGCCAAAGAAAATTCAGGGACCCCCCAAACGAGCAGTACTTC. It yields the protein CASSQRKFRDPPNEQYF. This chain links TRBV4-3 with TRBJ2-7; D is tentatively TRBD1 or TRBD2 (5 bases each). CDR3 size: 17 residues. Trimming left V 2 bases short and J 5 bases short, with 22 bases between. Germline CDR1 is LGHNA and CDR2 is YSLEER.

The chain uses TRBV7-9 and TRBJ1-1, with TRBD1 as a possible D gene (5 bases). The CDR3 totals 14 residues. The germline V gene has CDR1 SEHNR and CDR2 FQNEAQ (reference sequence). Trimming removed 5 bases at V and 4 bases at J, with 14 bases between. The CDR3: CASSLSGGITEAFF. Here the CDR3 DNA reads TGTGCCAGCAGCCTCAGTGGGGGGATCACTGAAGCTTTCTTT.

J is TRBJ1-5 and V is TRBV20-1; TRBD1 might be the D (6 bases). Trimming removed 3 bases from V and 0 bases from J, with 12 bases in between. The CDR3 extends over 15 amino acids. From germline, CDR1 is DFQATT and CDR2 SNEGSKA (reference sequence). CDR3 in DNA: TGCAGTGCTAGTCGGGGGGCGGGTAGCAATCAGCCCCAGCATTTT. Residues: CSASRGAGSNQPQHF.

The gene calls are TRBV7-3 and TRBJ2-1; the D gene is possibly TRBD2 (6 bases). This CDR3 is built from 19 residues. V was shortened by 0 bases and J by 5 bases, with 23 bases between the two germline ends. The germline gives CDR1 SGHTA, CDR2 FQGTGA. CDR3 sequence reads: CASSLTGVAGSHGDNEQFF. As DNA, the CDR3 is TGTGCCAGCAGCTTAACCGGCGTCGCGGGATCTCATGGAGACAATGAGCAGTTCTTC.

This sequence joins TRBV7-3 and TRBJ2-3; D gene ambiguous. The germline CDR1 and CDR2 sequences are SGHTA and FQGTGA. The CDR3 has 13 amino acids. Between the trimmed V and J ends, which lost 6 bases and 2 bases, there was a span of 9 bases. The CDR3 nucleotides are TGTGCCAGCAGACTGGGCCCCACAGATACGCAGTATTTT. This sequence encodes CASRLGPTDTQYF.

V gene TRBV6-1 combines with J gene TRBJ1-4, with D perhaps TRBD1 (6 bases). This CDR3 comprises 14 residues. Germline assignment: CDR1 MNHNS and CDR2 SASEGT. V dropped 3 bases and J dropped 6 bases, with 11 bases sitting between them. The CDR3: CASSEGQGHEKLFF. CDR3 coding DNA: TGTGCCAGCAGTGAGGGGCAGGGGCATGAAAAACTGTTTTTT.